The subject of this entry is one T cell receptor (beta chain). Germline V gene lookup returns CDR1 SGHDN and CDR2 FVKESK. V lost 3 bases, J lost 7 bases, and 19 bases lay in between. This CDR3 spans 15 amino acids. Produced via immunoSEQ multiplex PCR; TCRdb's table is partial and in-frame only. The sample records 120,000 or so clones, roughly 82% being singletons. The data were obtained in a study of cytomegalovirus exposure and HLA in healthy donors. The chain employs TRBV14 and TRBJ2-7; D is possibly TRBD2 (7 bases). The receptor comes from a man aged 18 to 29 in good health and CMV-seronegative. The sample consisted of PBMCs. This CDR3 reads CASSHGGLGVREQYF. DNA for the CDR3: TGTGCCAGCAGCCACGGGGGGCTAGGGGTCAGAGAGCAGTACTTC. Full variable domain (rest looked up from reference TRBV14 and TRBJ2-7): EAGVTQFPSHSVIEKGQTVTLRCDPISGHDNLYWYRRVMGKEIKFLLHFVKESKQDESGMPNNRFLAERTGGTYSTLKVQPAELEDSGVYFCASSHGGLGVREQYFGPGTRLTVT.